This T cell receptor beta chain is from a study of blood T cells in healthy people across ages. Broader study findings: When one million T cells were used, diversity estimates were thought to be underestimates.

Then a second PCR, running about 7 to 11 cycles, was carried out with a sample-barcoded 5' primer and a J-beta primer mix. In TCRdb, the 5' RACE reads were re-called with MiXCR into one record per CDR3 protein. The sample shows about 800,000 distinct CDR3 sequences, 25% of them seen only once. This clonotype was recorded a few times. Its antigen is not identified. CDR3 size: 16 residues. The germline CDR1 and CDR2 sequences are SGHAT and FQNNGV. The ends were cut back, 1 base at V and 7 bases at J, with 19 bases in the middle. These data were also reused for a study on T cells of mothers and their children. From that study: Each child contributed approximately 3 million TCR beta CDR3 reads, while each mother contributed over 9.5 million.

V and J are TRBV11-2 and TRBJ1-2, with D tentatively TRBD1 (6 bases). The TCR comes from a boy between 10 and 17 years old in good health. The sample comprised blood. The CDR3 DNA is TGTGCCAGCAGCTTAGTGACAGGTCAAACAGGCGGTGGCTACACCTTC. Translation gives CASSLVTGQTGGGYTF. The full variable domain, its missing parts supplied by reference TRBV11-2 and TRBJ1-2, is EAGVAQSPRYKIIEKRQSVAFWCNPISGHATLYWYQQILGQGPKLLIQFQNNGVVDDSQLPKDRFSAERLKGVDSTLKIQPAKLEDSAVYLCASSLVTGQTGGGYTFGSGTRLTVV.